The 15 T cell receptor beta chains in this list originate from one sample, sequenced in a study of radiotherapy plus CTLA-4 blockade in lung cancer. TCRdb's table, derived via immunoSEQ multiplex PCR, lists solely in-frame clones and lacks some. The table lists roughly 66,000 clones, over 75% of them singletons. The sample here was peripheral blood, taken from a patient treated with radiotherapy plus ipilimumab. The receptor source for this set is a human donor with non-small cell lung cancer who had a partial response to radiotherapy plus ipilimumab.

The V gene is TRBV4-2, the J gene TRBJ2-1; no firm D call. V was trimmed by 1 base and J by 12 bases, leaving 13 bases between them. Germline CDR1 is LGHNA and CDR2 is YNFKEQ. This CDR3 region has 13 residues. The CDR3 region is CASSQGGEAPQFF. Here the CDR3 DNA reads TGTGCCAGCAGCCAAGGAGGAGAGGCCCCGCAGTTCTTC.

J is TRBJ1-5 and V is TRBV28, with D perhaps TRBD1 (5 bases). Trimming cost V 6 bases and J 2 bases, with 11 bases left between them. There are 14 residues in the CDR3. Germline lookup yields CDR1 MDHEN and CDR2 SYDVKM. This CDR3 reads CASRLGGGNQPQHF. Here the CDR3 DNA reads TGTGCCAGCAGGCTTGGGGGGGGCAATCAGCCCCAGCATTTT.

The rearrangement joins TRBV19 to TRBJ2-3; D may be TRBD2 (5 bases). The CDR3 totals 13 residues. V lost 11 bases to trimming and J lost 2 bases, with 14 bases between them. Germline CDR1 LNHDA, CDR2 SQIVND (reference sequence). CDR3 bases: TGTGCCGCGAAGGGAGACAACACAGATACGCAGTATTTT. This codes for CAAKGDNTDTQYF.

This clone was seen only once. The gene calls are TRBV7-8 and TRBJ2-5; perhaps TRBD1 as D (6 bases). There are 15 residues in the CDR3. CDR1 is SGHVS, CDR2 FQNEAQ, per germline. V lost 6 bases and J 5 bases, leaving 19 bases between the germline ends. CDR3 nucleotides: TGTGCCAGCAGTTCCACTACCCCTAGGGGGGAGACCCAGTACTTC. This gives the protein CASSSTTPRGETQYF.

This chain uses TRBV7-8 with TRBJ2-7; 10 bases agree with TRBD1. Germline CDR1 SGHVS, CDR2 FQNEAQ. V lost 3 bases and J lost 6; bases outside the gene matches: 8. This CDR3 comprises 15 residues. The CDR3, as DNA: TGTGCCAGCAGCTTCTCCGACAGGGGGCTAGTCGAGCAGTACTTC. Its translation: CASSFSDRGLVEQYF.

The chain joins TRBV7-2 to TRBJ2-7; 10 bases map to TRBD2. Trimming at V came to 1 base and at J to 1 base, leaving 4 bases not matched to a gene. Germline loops: CDR1 SGHTA, CDR2 FQGNSA. The CDR3 length is 16 residues. For the CDR3, the DNA is TGTGCCAGCAGCTTAGTATCTAGCGGGGGTTCCTACGAGCAGTACTTC. This translates into CASSLVSSGGSYEQYF.

The chain combines TRBV11-2 with TRBJ1-5, with D possibly matching TRBD1 (5 bases). CDR3 size: 15 residues. V was shortened by 1 base and J by 7 bases, with 14 bases between the two germline ends. The germline CDR1 and CDR2 sequences are SGHAT and FQNNGV. CDR3 in amino acids: CASSLGMGGAQPQHF. CDR3 bases: TGTGCCAGCAGCTTAGGGATGGGAGGGGCCCAGCCCCAGCATTTT. The variable domain in full, completed from reference TRBV11-2 and TRBJ1-5, reads EAGVAQSPRYKIIEKRQSVAFWCNPISGHATLYWYQQILGQGPKLLIQFQNNGVVDDSQLPKDRFSAERLKGVDSTLKIQPAKLEDSAVYLCASSLGMGGAQPQHFGDGTRLSIL.

The chain is built from TRBV2 and TRBJ2-3, with 14 bases lining up with TRBD2. With V trimmed by 6 bases and J by 5 bases, 10 bases remained unmatched. CDR3 length equals 17 residues. Germline values: CDR1 SNHLY, CDR2 FYNNEI. CDR3 DNA sequence: TGTGCCAGCAGCCAATCTGGGACTAGCGGGAGAGTAGATACGCAGTATTTT. Translated: CASSQSGTSGRVDTQYF.

With respect to this clone: Other DNA sequences of this sample code for an identical CDR3. CDR3 bases: TGTGCCAGCAGTTTATCGCGCACCGGGGAGCTGTTTTTT. Residues: CASSLSRTGELFF. The chain combines TRBV27 with TRBJ2-2; D is uncertain. Per the germline V gene, CDR1 is MNHEY and CDR2 is SMNVEV (reference sequence). The CDR3 consists of 13 residues. V lost 0 bases to trimming and J lost 4 bases, with 3 bases between them.

The chain joins TRBV25-1 to TRBJ1-1; 8 bases map to TRBD1. The CDR3 is made up of 16 amino acids. J was trimmed by 7 bases and V by 1 base; bases with no gene match: 11. Germline-derived CDR1 and CDR2 are MGHDK and SYGVNS. CDR3 bases: TGTGCCAGCAGTGAATCGGGCAGGGGGCAGAGACTTGAAGCTTTCTTT. As protein: CASSESGRGQRLEAFF.

The V and J genes are TRBV19 and TRBJ1-5; D gene uncertain. V was shortened by 5 bases and J by 0 bases, with 11 bases between the two germline ends. This CDR3 contains 15 residues. Germline V gene lookup returns CDR1 LNHDA and CDR2 SQIVND (reference sequence). CDR3 DNA: TGTGCCAGTAGTGGGCGCCAGAATAGCAATCAGCCCCAGCATTTT. This gives the protein CASSGRQNSNQPQHF.

This sequence joins TRBV5-1 and TRBJ2-7; 7 bases are shared with TRBD1. The germline gives CDR1 SGHRS, CDR2 YFSETQ. The CDR3 has 15 amino acids. The junction had 5 bases not matched to a gene; V was cut back by 0 bases and J by 2 bases. CDR3: CASSLEGTETYEQYF. The DNA of the CDR3 is TGCGCCAGCAGCTTGGAAGGGACAGAGACCTACGAGCAGTACTTC.

Here the CDR3 reads CASSFWTGGTGELFF. The CDR3 bases are TGTGCCAGCAGCTTTTGGACAGGGGGCACCGGGGAGCTGTTTTTT. This sequence joins TRBV7-9 and TRBJ2-2, with 10 bases that match TRBD1. The CDR3 covers 15 residues. The germline CDR1 and CDR2 sequences are SEHNR and FQNEAQ (reference sequence). Trimming removed 3 bases from V and 4 bases from J; junction bases left unmatched: 2.

The genes are TRBV4-1 and TRBJ2-7, with D perhaps TRBD1 (6 bases). Between the trimmed V and J ends, which lost 2 bases and 0 bases, there was a span of 11 bases. The CDR3 loop spans 15 amino acids. Germline V gene sequence: CDR1 MGHRA, CDR2 YSYEKL. The CDR3 is CASSQPGQFSYEQYF. CDR3 coding DNA: TGCGCCAGCAGCCAACCAGGACAGTTCTCCTACGAGCAGTACTTC.

CDR3 loop: CSVGAFANEQFF. The CDR3 nucleotides are TGCAGCGTTGGAGCTTTCGCGAATGAGCAGTTCTTC. V gene TRBV29-1 combines with J gene TRBJ2-1; D gene uncertain. This CDR3 is built from 12 residues. The germline V gene has CDR1 SQVTM and CDR2 ANQGSEA. Trimming pared 4 bases from V and 7 bases from J, leaving 11 bases between.